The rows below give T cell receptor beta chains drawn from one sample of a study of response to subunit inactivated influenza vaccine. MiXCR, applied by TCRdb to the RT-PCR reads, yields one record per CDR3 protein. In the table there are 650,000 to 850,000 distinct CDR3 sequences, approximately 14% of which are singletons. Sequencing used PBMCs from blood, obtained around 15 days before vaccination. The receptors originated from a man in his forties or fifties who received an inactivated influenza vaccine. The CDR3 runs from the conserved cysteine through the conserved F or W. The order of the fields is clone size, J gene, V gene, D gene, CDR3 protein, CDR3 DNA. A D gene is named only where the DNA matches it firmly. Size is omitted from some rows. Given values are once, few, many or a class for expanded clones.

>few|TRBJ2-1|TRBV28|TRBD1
CASSPPTGTGRNEQFF
TGTGCCAGCAGCCCACCCACCGGGACAGGGCGGAATGAGCAGTTCTTC
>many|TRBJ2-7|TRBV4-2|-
CASSHSVSYEQYF
TGTGCCAGCAGCCATTCCGTTTCCTACGAGCAGTACTTC
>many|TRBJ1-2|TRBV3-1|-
CASSQAGVGVGGYTF
TGTGCCAGCAGCCAAGCAGGGGTGGGGGTCGGTGGCTACACCTTC
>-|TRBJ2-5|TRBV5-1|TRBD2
CTSSLTSLQETQYF
TGCACCAGCAGCTTGACTAGCCTGCAAGAGACCCAGTACTTC
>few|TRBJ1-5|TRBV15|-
CATTYGDRNQPQHF
TGTGCCACCACCTACGGGGACCGCAATCAGCCCCAGCATTTT
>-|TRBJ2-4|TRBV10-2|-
CASSQSGVNIQYF
TGCGCCAGCAGCCAGAGCGGAGTAAACATTCAGTACTTC
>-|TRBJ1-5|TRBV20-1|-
CSAREYHSNQPQHF
TGCAGTGCTAGAGAGTATCACAGCAATCAGCCCCAGCATTTT
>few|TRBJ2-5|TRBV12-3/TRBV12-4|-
CASSETVRTYF
TGTGCCAGCAGCGAAACAGTTCGGACGTACTTC
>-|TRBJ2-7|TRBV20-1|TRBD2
CSARDLRLAGVLDYF
TGCAGTGCTAGAGATCTGAGACTAGCGGGAGTACTCGATTACTTC
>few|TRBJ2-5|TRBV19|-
CASTPGWGETQYF
TGTGCCAGTACCCCGGGCTGGGGGGAGACCCAGTACTTC
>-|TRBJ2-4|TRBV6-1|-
CATGDPGAKNIQYF
TGTGCCACTGGGGACCCCGGGGCCAAAAACATTCAGTACTTC
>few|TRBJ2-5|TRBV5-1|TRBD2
CASSLPSGWETQYF
TGCGCCAGCAGCTTGCCTAGCGGGTGGGAGACCCAGTACTTC
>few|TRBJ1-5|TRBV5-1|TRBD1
CASSFGAQGETLSNQPQHF
TGCGCCAGCAGCTTTGGTGCCCAGGGGGAGACCCTAAGCAATCAGCCCCAGCATTTT
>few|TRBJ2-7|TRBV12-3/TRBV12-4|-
CASSFGSGVKWEQYF
TGTGCCAGCAGTTTTGGGTCGGGAGTCAAGTGGGAGCAGTACTTC
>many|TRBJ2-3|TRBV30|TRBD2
CAWSADSGVNTDTQYF
TGTGCCTGGAGTGCTGATAGCGGGGTGAACACAGATACGCAGTATTTT
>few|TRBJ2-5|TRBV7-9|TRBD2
CASSSLGLADQETQYF
TGTGCCAGCAGCTCACTAGGACTAGCGGACCAAGAGACCCAGTACTTC
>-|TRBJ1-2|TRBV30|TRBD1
CAWHRDRVLSGGYTF
TGTGCCTGGCACCGGGACAGGGTGTTGTCGGGGGGCTACACCTTC
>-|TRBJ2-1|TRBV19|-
CASSSMGYSSYNEQFF
TGTGCCAGTAGTTCCATGGGGTACTCCTCCTACAATGAGCAGTTCTTC
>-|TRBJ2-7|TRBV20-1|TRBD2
CSARRRTSGSGQYF
TGCAGTGCTAGGCGACGGACTAGCGGGAGTGGGCAGTACTTC
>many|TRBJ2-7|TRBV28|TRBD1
CASSTRQGVYEQYF
TGTGCCAGCAGTACCCGACAGGGGGTCTACGAGCAGTACTTC
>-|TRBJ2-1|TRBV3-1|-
CASSKGEWNEQFF
TGTGCCAGCAGCAAGGGGGAATGGAATGAGCAGTTCTTC
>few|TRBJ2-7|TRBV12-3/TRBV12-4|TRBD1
CASSPTGTELLSEQYF
TGTGCCAGCAGTCCAACCGGGACAGAGCTTCTTAGTGAGCAGTACTTC
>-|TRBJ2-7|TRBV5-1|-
CASSSFMLSTKAYEQYF
TGCGCCAGCAGCTCATTCATGCTGTCCACCAAGGCCTACGAGCAGTACTTC
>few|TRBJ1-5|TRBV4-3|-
CASSQDWGGQPQHF
TGCGCCAGCAGCCAAGATTGGGGCGGTCAGCCCCAGCATTTT
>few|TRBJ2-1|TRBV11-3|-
CASSSGLTNEQFF
TGTGCCAGCAGCTCAGGACTCACAAATGAGCAGTTCTTC
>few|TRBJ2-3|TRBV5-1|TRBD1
CASSLYQGVTDTQYF
TGCGCCAGCAGCTTGTATCAGGGGGTGACAGATACGCAGTATTTT
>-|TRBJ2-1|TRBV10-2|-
CASSEVNEQFF
TGCGCCAGCAGCGAAGTCAATGAGCAGTTCTTC
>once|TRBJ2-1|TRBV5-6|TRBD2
CASSAGLAGGPSYNEQFF
TGTGCCAGCAGCGCGGGACTAGCGGGAGGGCCCTCCTACAATGAGCAGTTCTTC
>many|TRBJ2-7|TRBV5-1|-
CASSSSTLPNYEQYF
TGCGCCAGCAGCTCCTCGACCCTACCGAACTACGAGCAGTACTTC
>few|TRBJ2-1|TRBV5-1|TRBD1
CASTSGTGVNEQFF
TGCGCCAGCACCTCCGGGACAGGGGTGAATGAGCAGTTCTTC
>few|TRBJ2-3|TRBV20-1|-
CSARDPVTDTQYF
TGCAGTGCTAGAGATCCGGTTACAGATACGCAGTATTTT
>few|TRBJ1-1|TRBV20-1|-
CSARDRIRAFNTEAFF
TGCAGTGCTAGAGATCGGATCCGAGCTTTTAACACTGAAGCTTTCTTT
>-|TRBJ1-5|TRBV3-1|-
CASSQQGIGQPQHF
TGTGCCAGCAGCCAACAGGGGATAGGTCAGCCCCAGCATTTT
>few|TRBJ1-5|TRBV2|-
CASSEPPGSSNQPQHF
TGTGCCAGCAGTGAACCCCCAGGGTCGAGCAATCAGCCCCAGCATTTT
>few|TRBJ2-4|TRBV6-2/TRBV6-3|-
CASSLGGDIQYF
TGTGCCAGCAGTTTGGGAGGCGACATTCAGTACTTC
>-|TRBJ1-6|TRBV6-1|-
CASKTGAGYNSPLHF
TGTGCCAGCAAGACAGGCGCGGGGTATAATTCACCCCTCCACTTT
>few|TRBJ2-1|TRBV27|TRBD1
CASRSQEQGAYNEQFF
TGTGCCAGCAGGTCCCAGGAACAGGGGGCCTACAATGAGCAGTTCTTC
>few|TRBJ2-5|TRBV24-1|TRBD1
CATAGTEETQYF
TGTGCCACCGCCGGGACAGAAGAGACCCAGTACTTC
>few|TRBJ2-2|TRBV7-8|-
CASSLSRQFTGELFF
TGTGCCAGCAGCTTAAGTCGGCAGTTCACCGGGGAGCTGTTTTTT
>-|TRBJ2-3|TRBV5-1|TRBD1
CASSLRGHRTDTQYF
TGCGCCAGCAGCCTAAGGGGGCACCGCACAGATACGCAGTATTTT
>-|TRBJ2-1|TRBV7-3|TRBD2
CASSLMSGGSQFF
TGTGCCAGCAGCTTAATGTCGGGAGGGTCGCAGTTCTTC
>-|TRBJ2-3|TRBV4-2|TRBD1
CASSQDSTGSVGDTQYF
TGTGCCAGCAGCCAAGACTCGACAGGGTCAGTGGGAGATACGCAGTATTTT
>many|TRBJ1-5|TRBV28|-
CASSLRTRNQPQHF
TGTGCCAGCAGTTTACGTACGAGGAATCAGCCCCAGCATTTT
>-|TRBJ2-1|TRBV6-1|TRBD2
CASSAPAGAPSEQFF
TGTGCCAGCAGTGCACCAGCGGGAGCGCCCTCTGAGCAGTTCTTC
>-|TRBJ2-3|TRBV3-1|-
CASSGGLGNTQYF
TGTGCCAGCAGCGGGGGACTTGGAAATACGCAGTATTTT
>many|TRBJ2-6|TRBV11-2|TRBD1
CASSLEGQGSGANVLTF
TGTGCCAGCAGCTTAGAGGGACAGGGTTCTGGGGCCAACGTCCTGACTTTC
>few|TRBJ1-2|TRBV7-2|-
CASSPMQGLGGYTF
TGTGCCAGCAGCCCGATGCAGGGGCTCGGAGGCTACACCTTC
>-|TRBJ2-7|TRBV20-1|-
CSASGRYYEQYF
TGCAGTGCTAGCGGACGGTACTACGAGCAGTACTTC
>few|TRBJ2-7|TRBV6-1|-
CASSDLPSGQYF
TGTGCCAGCAGTGATTTACCCAGCGGGCAGTACTTC
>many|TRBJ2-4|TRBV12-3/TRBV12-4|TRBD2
CASSLVGGEAKNIQYF
TGTGCCAGCAGTTTAGTGGGAGGGGAAGCCAAAAACATTCAGTACTTC
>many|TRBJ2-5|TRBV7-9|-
CASSLSGQGETQYF
TGTGCCAGCAGCTTAAGCGGGCAGGGAGAGACCCAGTACTTC
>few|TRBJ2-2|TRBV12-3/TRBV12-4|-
CASSLVNRRNTGELFF
TGTGCCAGCAGTTTAGTAAACAGGCGGAACACCGGGGAGCTGTTTTTT
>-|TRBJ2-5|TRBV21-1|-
CASSKMSGGAQKTQYF
TGTGCCAGCAGCAAAATGAGCGGGGGGGCCCAAAAGACCCAGTACTTC
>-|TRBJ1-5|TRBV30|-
CAWSVRGGWQPQHF
TGTGCCTGGAGTGTAAGGGGCGGATGGCAGCCCCAGCATTTT
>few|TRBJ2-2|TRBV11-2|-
CASSRARDSNTGELFF
TGTGCCAGCAGCCGGGCCCGGGACTCGAACACCGGGGAGCTGTTTTTT
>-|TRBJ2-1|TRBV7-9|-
CASSLASNRGNEQFF
TGTGCCAGCAGCTTAGCATCTAACCGAGGGAATGAGCAGTTCTTC
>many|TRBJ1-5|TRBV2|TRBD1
CASKNRGGLQPQHF
TGTGCCAGCAAAAACAGGGGAGGGCTTCAGCCCCAGCATTTT